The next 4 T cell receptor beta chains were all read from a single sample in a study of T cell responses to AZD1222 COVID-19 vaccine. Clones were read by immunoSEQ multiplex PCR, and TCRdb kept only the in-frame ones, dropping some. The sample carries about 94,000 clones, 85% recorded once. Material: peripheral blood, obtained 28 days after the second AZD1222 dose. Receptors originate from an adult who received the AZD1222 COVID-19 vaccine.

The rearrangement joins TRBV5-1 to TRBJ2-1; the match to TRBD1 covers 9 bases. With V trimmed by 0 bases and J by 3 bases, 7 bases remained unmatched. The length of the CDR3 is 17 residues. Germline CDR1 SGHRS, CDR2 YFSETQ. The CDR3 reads CASSLVTTGGGYNEQFF. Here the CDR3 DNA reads TGCGCCAGCAGCTTGGTGACCACAGGGGGCGGCTACAATGAGCAGTTCTTC.

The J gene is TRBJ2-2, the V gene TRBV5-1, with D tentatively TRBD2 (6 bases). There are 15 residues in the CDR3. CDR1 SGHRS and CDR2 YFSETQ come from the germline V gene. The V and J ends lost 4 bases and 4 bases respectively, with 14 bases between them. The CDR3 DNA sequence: TGCGCCAGCAGCGCCGGGACTCAATTCACCGGGGAGCTGTTTTTT. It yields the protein CASSAGTQFTGELFF.

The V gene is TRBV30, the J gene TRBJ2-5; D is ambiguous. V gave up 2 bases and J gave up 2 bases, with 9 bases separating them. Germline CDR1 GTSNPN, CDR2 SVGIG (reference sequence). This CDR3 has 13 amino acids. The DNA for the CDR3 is TGTGCCTGGAGTACCCGAAGGCAAGAGACCCAGTACTTC. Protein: CAWSTRRQETQYF.

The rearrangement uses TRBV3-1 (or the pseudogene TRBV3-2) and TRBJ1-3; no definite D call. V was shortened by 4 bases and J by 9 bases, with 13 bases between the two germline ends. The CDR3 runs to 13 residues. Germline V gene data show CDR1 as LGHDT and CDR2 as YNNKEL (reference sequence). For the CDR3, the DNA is TGTGCCAGCAGCCCCCGGACTTTGGGCACCATATATTTT. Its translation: CASSPRTLGTIYF.